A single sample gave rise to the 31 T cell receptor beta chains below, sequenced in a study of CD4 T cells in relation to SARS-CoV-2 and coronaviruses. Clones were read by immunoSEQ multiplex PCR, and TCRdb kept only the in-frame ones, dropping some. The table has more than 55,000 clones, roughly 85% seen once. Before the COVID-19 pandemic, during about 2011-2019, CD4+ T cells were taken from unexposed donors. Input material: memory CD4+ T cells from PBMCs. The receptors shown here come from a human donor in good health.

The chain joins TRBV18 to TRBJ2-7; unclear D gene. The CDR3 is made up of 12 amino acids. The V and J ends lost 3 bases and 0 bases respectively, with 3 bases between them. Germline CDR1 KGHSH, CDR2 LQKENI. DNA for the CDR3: TGTGCCAGCTCACCGGGCTCCTACGAGCAGTACTTC. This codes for CASSPGSYEQYF.

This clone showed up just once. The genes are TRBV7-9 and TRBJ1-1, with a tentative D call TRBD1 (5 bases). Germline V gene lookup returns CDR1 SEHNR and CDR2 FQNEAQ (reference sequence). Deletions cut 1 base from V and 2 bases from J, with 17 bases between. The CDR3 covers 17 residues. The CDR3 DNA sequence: TGTGCCAGCAGCTTAGGCAGGGCTCCCGCCCTTAACACTGAAGCTTTCTTT. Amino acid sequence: CASSLGRAPALNTEAFF.

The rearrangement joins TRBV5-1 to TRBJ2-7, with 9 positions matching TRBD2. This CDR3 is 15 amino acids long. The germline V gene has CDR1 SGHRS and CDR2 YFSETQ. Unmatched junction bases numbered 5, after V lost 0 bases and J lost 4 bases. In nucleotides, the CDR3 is TGCGCCAGCAGCTTGGTGGCTAGCGGGACATACGAGCAGTACTTC. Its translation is CASSLVASGTYEQYF.

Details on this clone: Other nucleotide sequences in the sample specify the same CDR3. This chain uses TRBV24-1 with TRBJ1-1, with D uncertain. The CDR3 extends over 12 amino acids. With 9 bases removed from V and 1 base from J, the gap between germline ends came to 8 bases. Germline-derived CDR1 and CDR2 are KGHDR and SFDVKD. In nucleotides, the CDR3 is TGTGCCACCCGAGGATCGAACACTGAAGCTTTCTTT. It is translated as CATRGSNTEAFF.

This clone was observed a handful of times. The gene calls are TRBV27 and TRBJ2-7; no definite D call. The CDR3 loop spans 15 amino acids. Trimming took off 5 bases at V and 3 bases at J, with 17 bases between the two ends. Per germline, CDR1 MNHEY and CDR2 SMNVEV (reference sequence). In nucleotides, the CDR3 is TGTGCCAGCAGTCGCCACCACGGTCCCAACTACGAGCAGTACTTC. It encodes CASSRHHGPNYEQYF.

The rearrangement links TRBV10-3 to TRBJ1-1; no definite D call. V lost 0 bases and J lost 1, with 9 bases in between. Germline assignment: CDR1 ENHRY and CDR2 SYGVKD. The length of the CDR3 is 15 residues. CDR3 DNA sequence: TGTGCCATCAGTGAGTCGGCGACTCAGAACACTGAAGCTTTCTTT. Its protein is CAISESATQNTEAFF.

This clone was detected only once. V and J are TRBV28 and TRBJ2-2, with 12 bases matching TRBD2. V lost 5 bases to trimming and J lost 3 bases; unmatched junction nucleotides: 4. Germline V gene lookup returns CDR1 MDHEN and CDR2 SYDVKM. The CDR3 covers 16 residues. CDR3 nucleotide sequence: TGTGCCAGCAGTGGGGGACTAGCGGGTTACACCGGGGAGCTGTTTTTT. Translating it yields CASSGGLAGYTGELFF.

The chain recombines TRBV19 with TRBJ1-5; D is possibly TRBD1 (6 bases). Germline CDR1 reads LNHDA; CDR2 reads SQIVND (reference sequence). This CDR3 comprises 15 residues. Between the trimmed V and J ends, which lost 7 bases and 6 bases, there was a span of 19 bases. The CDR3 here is CASTVYGGQGQPQHF. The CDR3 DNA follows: TGTGCCAGTACCGTTTACGGGGGGCAGGGTCAGCCCCAGCATTTT.

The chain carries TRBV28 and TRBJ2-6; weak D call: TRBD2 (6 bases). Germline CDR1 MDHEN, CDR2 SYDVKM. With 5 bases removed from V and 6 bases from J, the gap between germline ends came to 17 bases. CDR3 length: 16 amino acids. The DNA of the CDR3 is TGTGCCAGCAGTGCGCGGGACCCAGGAAAGGCCAACGTCCTGACTTTC. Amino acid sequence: CASSARDPGKANVLTF. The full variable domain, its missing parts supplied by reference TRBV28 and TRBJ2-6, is DVKVTQSSRYLVKRTGEKVFLECVQDMDHENMFWYRQDPGLGLRLIYFSYDVKMKEKGDIPEGYSVSREKKERFSLILESASTNQTSMYLCASSARDPGKANVLTFGAGSRLTVL.

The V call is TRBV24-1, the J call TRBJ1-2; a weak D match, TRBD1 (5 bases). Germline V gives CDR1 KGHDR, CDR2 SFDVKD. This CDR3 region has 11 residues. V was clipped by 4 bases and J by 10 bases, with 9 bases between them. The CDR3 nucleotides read TGTGCCACCAGTGACCGGGGGACCTACACCTTC. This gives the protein CATSDRGTYTF.

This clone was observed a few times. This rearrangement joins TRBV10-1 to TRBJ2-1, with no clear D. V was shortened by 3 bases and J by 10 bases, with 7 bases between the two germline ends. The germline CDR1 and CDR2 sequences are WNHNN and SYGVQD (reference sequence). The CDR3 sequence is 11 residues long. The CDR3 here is CASSDLGEQFF. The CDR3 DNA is TGCGCCAGCAGTGACCTCGGGGAGCAGTTCTTC.

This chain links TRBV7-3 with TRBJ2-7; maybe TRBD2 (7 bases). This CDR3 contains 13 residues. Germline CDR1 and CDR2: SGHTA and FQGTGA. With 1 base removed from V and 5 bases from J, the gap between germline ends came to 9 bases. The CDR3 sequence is CASSLSGGHEQYF. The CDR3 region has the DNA TGTGCCAGCAGCTTAAGCGGGGGCCACGAGCAGTACTTC.

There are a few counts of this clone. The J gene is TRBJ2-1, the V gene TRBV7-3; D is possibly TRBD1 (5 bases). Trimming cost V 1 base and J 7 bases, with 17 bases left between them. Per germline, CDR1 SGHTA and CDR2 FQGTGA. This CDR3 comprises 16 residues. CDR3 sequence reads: CASSLIRQGRQNEQFF. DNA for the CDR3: TGTGCCAGCAGCTTAATTAGGCAGGGCCGCCAAAATGAGCAGTTCTTC.

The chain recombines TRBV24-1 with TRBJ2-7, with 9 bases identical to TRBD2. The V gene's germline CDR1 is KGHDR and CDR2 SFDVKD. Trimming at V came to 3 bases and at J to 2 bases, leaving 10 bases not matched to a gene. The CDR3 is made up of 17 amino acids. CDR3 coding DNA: TGTGCCACCAGTGATCCCAGAGCTAGCGGGAAGCCCTACGAGCAGTACTTC. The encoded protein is CATSDPRASGKPYEQYF.

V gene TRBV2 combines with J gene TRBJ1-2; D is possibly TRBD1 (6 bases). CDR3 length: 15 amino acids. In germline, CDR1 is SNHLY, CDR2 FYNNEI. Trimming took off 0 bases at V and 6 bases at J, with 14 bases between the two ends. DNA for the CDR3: TGTGCCAGCAGTGAAGCGCTTCGGGGGCGCGATGGCTACACCTTC. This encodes CASSEALRGRDGYTF.

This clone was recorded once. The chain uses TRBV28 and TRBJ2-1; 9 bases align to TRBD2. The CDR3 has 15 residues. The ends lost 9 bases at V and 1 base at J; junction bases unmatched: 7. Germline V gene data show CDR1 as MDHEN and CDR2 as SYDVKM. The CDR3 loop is CASTPAGGSYNEQFF. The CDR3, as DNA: TGTGCCAGTACTCCAGCGGGAGGTTCCTACAATGAGCAGTTCTTC.

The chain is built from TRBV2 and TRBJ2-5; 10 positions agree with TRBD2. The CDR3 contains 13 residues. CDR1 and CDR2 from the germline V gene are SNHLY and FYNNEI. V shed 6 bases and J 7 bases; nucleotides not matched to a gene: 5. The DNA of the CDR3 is TGTGCCAGCAGCGCGGGACTAGCGTCGACCCAGTACTTC. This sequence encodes CASSAGLASTQYF.

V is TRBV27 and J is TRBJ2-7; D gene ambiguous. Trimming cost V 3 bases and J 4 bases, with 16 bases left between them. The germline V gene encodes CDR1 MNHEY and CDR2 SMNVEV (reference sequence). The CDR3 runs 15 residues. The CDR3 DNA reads TGTGCCAGCAGTTTGAAAAGGGCCGCTGGATACGAGCAGTACTTC. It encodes CASSLKRAAGYEQYF.

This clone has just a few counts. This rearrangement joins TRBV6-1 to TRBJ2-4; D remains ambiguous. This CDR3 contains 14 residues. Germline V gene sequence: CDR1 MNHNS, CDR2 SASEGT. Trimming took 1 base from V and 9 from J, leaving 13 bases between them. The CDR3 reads CASSEDTANSIQYF. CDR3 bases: TGTGCCAGCAGTGAAGATACAGCCAATTCCATTCAGTACTTC.

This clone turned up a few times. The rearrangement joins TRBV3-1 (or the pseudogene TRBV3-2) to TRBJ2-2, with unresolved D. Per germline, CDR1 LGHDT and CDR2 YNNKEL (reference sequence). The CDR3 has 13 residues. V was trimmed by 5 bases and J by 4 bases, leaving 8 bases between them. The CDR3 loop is CASSVRTTGELFF. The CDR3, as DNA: TGTGCCAGCAGCGTACGGACCACCGGGGAGCTGTTTTTT.

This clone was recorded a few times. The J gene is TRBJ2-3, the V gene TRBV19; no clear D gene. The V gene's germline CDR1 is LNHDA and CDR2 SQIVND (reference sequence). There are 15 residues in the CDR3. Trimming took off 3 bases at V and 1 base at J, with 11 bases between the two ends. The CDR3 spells CASSILHPGTDTQYF. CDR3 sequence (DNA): TGTGCCAGTAGTATTCTGCACCCGGGCACAGATACGCAGTATTTT.

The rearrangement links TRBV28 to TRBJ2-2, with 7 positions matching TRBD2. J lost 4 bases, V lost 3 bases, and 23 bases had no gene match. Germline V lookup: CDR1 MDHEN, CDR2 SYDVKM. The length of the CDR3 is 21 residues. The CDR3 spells CASSFVPYWREYGWGTGELFF. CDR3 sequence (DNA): TGTGCCAGCAGTTTCGTCCCCTACTGGCGGGAGTATGGTTGGGGCACCGGGGAGCTGTTTTTT. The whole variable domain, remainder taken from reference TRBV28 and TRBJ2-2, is DVKVTQSSRYLVKRTGEKVFLECVQDMDHENMFWYRQDPGLGLRLIYFSYDVKMKEKGDIPEGYSVSREKKERFSLILESASTNQTSMYLCASSFVPYWREYGWGTGELFFGEGSRLTVL.

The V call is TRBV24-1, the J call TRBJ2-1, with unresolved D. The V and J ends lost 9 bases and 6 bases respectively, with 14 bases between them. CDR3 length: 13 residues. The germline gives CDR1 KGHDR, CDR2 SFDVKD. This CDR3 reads CATGDRVTNEQFF. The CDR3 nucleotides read TGTGCCACCGGAGACCGAGTGACCAATGAGCAGTTCTTC.

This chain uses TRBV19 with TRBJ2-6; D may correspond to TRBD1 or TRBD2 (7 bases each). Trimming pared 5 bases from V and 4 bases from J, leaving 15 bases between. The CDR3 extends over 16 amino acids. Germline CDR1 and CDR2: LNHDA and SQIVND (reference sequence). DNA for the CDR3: TGTGCCAGTAGTTGGGAGGGGGCATCGGGGGCCAACGTCCTGACTTTC. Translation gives CASSWEGASGANVLTF.

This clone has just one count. The CDR3 bases are TGTGCCAGCACCAGTAGAATGAACACTGAAGCTTTCTTT. Protein sequence: CASTSRMNTEAFF. The chain joins TRBV2 to TRBJ1-1; no clear D. The CDR3 is 13 residues long. Between the trimmed V and J ends, which lost 7 bases and 0 bases, there was a span of 9 bases. Germline V lookup: CDR1 SNHLY, CDR2 FYNNEI.

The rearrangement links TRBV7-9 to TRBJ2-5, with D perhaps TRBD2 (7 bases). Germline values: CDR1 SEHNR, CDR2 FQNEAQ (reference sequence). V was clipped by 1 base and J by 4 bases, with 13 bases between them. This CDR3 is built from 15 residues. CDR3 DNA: TGTGCCAGCAGCTTAGGGTACAGGGAGGGAGAGACCCAGTACTTC. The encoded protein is CASSLGYREGETQYF.

The CDR3 is CASSLPGGRGYEQYF. In DNA form, the CDR3 reads TGTGCCAGCAGCCTCCCTGGAGGGAGAGGATACGAGCAGTACTTC. V and J are TRBV3-1 (or the pseudogene TRBV3-2) and TRBJ2-7, with a weak D call TRBD2 (6 bases). This CDR3 contains 15 residues. Germline V CDR1 and CDR2: LGHDT, YNNKEL (reference sequence). The V end was cut by 4 bases, the J end by 4 bases, with 17 bases between.

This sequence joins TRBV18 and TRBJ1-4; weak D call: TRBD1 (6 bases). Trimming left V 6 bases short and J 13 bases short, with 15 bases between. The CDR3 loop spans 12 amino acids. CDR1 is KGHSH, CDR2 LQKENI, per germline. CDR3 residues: CASSGSGAPLFF. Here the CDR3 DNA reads TGTGCCAGCTCGGGTTCAGGGGCCCCACTGTTTTTT.

CDR3 coding DNA: TGTGCCACCAGTAGAAGCGGGAGGGTCGAGTTAGATACGCAGTATTTT. Its protein is CATSRSGRVELDTQYF. The gene calls are TRBV24-1 and TRBJ2-3; 10 positions match TRBD2. There are 16 residues in the CDR3. With V trimmed by 6 bases and J by 5 bases, 10 bases remained unmatched. Germline CDR1 and CDR2: KGHDR and SFDVKD.

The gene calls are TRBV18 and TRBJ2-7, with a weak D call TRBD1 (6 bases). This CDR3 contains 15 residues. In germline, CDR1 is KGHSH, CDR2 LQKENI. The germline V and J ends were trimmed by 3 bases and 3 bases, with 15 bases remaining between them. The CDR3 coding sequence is TGTGCCAGCTCACCTCCCGGACAGTCAATCTACGAGCAGTACTTC. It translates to CASSPPGQSIYEQYF.

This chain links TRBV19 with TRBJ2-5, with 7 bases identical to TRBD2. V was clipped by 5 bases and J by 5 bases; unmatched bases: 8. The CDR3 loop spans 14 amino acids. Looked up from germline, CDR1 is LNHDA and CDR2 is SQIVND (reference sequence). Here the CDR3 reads CASSPRTSRETQYF. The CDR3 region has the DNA TGTGCCAGTAGTCCCCGGACTAGTAGGGAGACCCAGTACTTC.